Given below is one T cell receptor beta chain in context. Authors' data handling: Reference gene primer amplification gave estimated nucleated cell counts. The protocol was immunoSEQ multiplex PCR, while the TCRdb copy is restricted to in-frame clones and leaves out a portion. For V, J and clone size, that table is used; D and trimming come from the DNA. The data show about 230,000 clones, with 70% to 90% seen just once and about 2.5% held by the top ten. This entry comes from a study of blood T cell repertoires in COVID-19. Study in general: T cells, B-cell-depleted T cells, or PBMCs supplied cDNA or gDNA.

The V and J ends lost 2 bases and 1 base respectively, with 7 bases between them. Per germline, CDR1 SGHDT and CDR2 YYEEEE. The CDR3 sequence is 14 residues long. Sequencing input: peripheral blood. This receptor was taken from a woman aged 70 to 79 with active or convalescent COVID-19. The chain is built from TRBV5-6 and TRBJ2-4; D ambiguous. The CDR3 region is CASSFLRAKNIQYF. DNA of the CDR3: TGTGCCAGCAGCTTCCTACGGGCCAAAAACATTCAGTACTTC.